Listed here are 29 T cell receptor beta chains from one sample, sequenced in a study of T cell responses to AZD1222 COVID-19 vaccine. The repertoire was sequenced with immunoSEQ multiplex PCR; TCRdb's copy has only in-frame clones and lacks some. The table lists 90,000 to 100,000 clones, roughly 90% of them singletons. The material sequenced was peripheral blood, taken 28 days after the second AZD1222 dose. The receptors come from an adult who received the AZD1222 COVID-19 vaccine.

This chain joins TRBV2 and TRBJ2-3; TRBD1 might be the D (5 bases). This CDR3 is built from 15 residues. CDR1 and CDR2 (germline): SNHLY, FYNNEI. Trimming cost V 7 bases and J 0 bases, with 14 bases left between them. CDR3 sequence: CASTRGSQSTDTQYF. The CDR3 DNA reads TGTGCCAGCACAAGGGGTAGTCAGAGCACAGATACGCAGTATTTT.

This chain uses TRBV6-5 with TRBJ1-2; TRBD1 is a possible D gene (6 bases). V lost 6 bases, J lost 1 base, and 15 bases lay in between. This CDR3 spans 15 amino acids. Germline V gene lookup returns CDR1 MNHEY and CDR2 SVGAGI. CDR3 loop: CASRIYGQNNYGYTF. Written as DNA, the CDR3 is TGTGCCAGCAGGATCTATGGACAGAATAACTATGGCTACACCTTC.

This rearrangement joins TRBV5-1 to TRBJ2-5; 8 bases are a match to TRBD1. From germline, CDR1 is SGHRS and CDR2 YFSETQ. V shed 0 bases, J shed 2 bases, and the junction held 3 bases outside the gene matches. The CDR3 is 15 residues long. The CDR3 DNA sequence: TGCGCCAGCAGCTTGGATGGGACAGGTCAAGAGACCCAGTACTTC. Translated: CASSLDGTGQETQYF.

The chain joins TRBV7-9 to TRBJ1-2; D gene ambiguous. The CDR3 sequence is 12 residues long. Per germline, CDR1 SEHNR and CDR2 FQNEAQ (reference sequence). V was pared by 8 bases and J by 2 bases, with 9 bases between. The CDR3 bases are TGTGCCAGCGCCGCCCGGAACTATGGCTACACCTTC. This gives the protein CASAARNYGYTF.

V and J are TRBV2 and TRBJ2-7; 8 positions match TRBD2. Trimming took 8 bases from V and 7 from J; bases not matched to a gene: 22. CDR3 length equals 17 residues. Germline-derived CDR1 and CDR2 are SNHLY and FYNNEI. In DNA form, the CDR3 reads TGTGCCAGCGCCCTGCGGGCGGGAGGTGCCCCTTCGCAGGAGCAGTACTTC. As protein: CASALRAGGAPSQEQYF.

J is TRBJ2-2 and V is TRBV19; maybe TRBD1 (5 bases). V was trimmed by 4 bases and J by 6 bases, leaving 18 bases between them. The V gene's germline CDR1 is LNHDA and CDR2 SQIVND (reference sequence). CDR3 size: 16 residues. This CDR3 reads CASSSAWQGFAGELFF. The CDR3 DNA reads as TGTGCCAGTAGTAGCGCGTGGCAGGGTTTCGCCGGGGAGCTGTTTTTT.

This clone has just one count. V usage is TRBV23-1 and J usage is TRBJ1-2, with 10 bases identical to TRBD1. TRBV23-1 is an open reading frame whose function is uncertain. The CDR3 is 15 residues long. The junction had 10 bases not matched to a gene; V was cut back by 4 bases and J by 8 bases. CDR3 sequence reads: CASSLTSTGGMGYTF. As DNA, the CDR3 is TGCGCCAGCAGTCTTACCTCGACAGGGGGCATGGGCTACACCTTC.

The chain recombines TRBV24-1 with TRBJ2-5, with D perhaps TRBD1 or TRBD2 (6 bases each). The V end lost 1 base, the J end lost 5 bases, and 13 bases lay between the germline ends. CDR3 length equals 15 residues. Germline V gene sequence: CDR1 KGHDR, CDR2 SFDVKD. CDR3: CATSDFEGGAETQYF. The CDR3 DNA reads TGTGCCACCAGTGATTTTGAGGGGGGCGCGGAGACCCAGTACTTC.

The chain is built from TRBV2 and TRBJ1-5; D ambiguous. With 4 bases removed from V and 0 bases from J, the gap between germline ends came to 7 bases. The CDR3 is 14 residues long. Germline V gene data show CDR1 as SNHLY and CDR2 as FYNNEI. CDR3: CASSGHNSNQPQHF. DNA for the CDR3: TGTGCCAGCAGTGGGCATAATAGCAATCAGCCCCAGCATTTT.

Worth noting for this clone: The sample has other DNA sequences that encode this CDR3 too. This chain links TRBV6-5 with TRBJ1-4, with 9 bases aligning to TRBD1. This CDR3 is 14 amino acids long. From germline, CDR1 is MNHEY and CDR2 SVGAGI. V was pared by 8 bases and J by 5 bases, with 6 bases of the junction left unmatched. CDR3 sequence: CASSRGTGNEKLFF. The CDR3 DNA reads TGTGCCAGCTCGAGGGGGACAGGGAATGAAAAACTGTTTTTT.

This clone was detected only once. The chain carries TRBV7-2 and TRBJ1-2; 8 positions match TRBD1. V lost 4 bases, J lost 4 bases, and 17 bases stayed unmatched. The length of the CDR3 is 18 residues. Germline CDR1 is SGHTA and CDR2 is FQGNSA. The CDR3 reads CASSSPRGGQGFFYGYTF. The CDR3 coding sequence is TGTGCCAGCAGCTCCCCTCGGGGCGGACAGGGCTTTTTCTATGGCTACACCTTC.

The gene calls are TRBV19 and TRBJ2-6, with D perhaps TRBD2 (6 bases). CDR1 LNHDA and CDR2 SQIVND come from the germline V gene (reference sequence). Trimming removed 3 bases from V and 2 bases from J, with 8 bases in between. CDR3 length: 15 amino acids. CDR3 DNA: TGTGCCAGTAGTATTTCGGGGGCTGGGGCCAACGTCCTGACTTTC. Translating gives CASSISGAGANVLTF.

This chain joins TRBV11-3 and TRBJ2-1; 15 nucleotides align to TRBD2. Germline values: CDR1 SGHNT, CDR2 YENEEA. V was clipped by 4 bases and J by 7 bases; unmatched bases: 8. The CDR3 extends over 17 amino acids. CDR3 in DNA: TGTGCCAGCAGCTCTGGACTAGCGGGAGGGCCAAGGAATGAGCAGTTCTTC. Its protein product is CASSSGLAGGPRNEQFF.

CDR3 DNA sequence: TGTGCCAGTAGTATGCAGGGAAGTCAGAATGAGCAGTTCTTC. This translates into CASSMQGSQNEQFF. The chain links TRBV19 to TRBJ2-1, with D possibly matching TRBD1 (5 bases). The CDR3 has 14 amino acids. The V and J ends lost 3 bases and 7 bases respectively, with 13 bases between them. CDR1 LNHDA and CDR2 SQIVND come from the germline V gene (reference sequence).

The rearrangement uses TRBV30 and TRBJ2-2, with TRBD2 identical over 10 bases. V dropped 4 bases and J dropped 7; count of bases not matched to a gene: 9. CDR1 is GTSNPN, CDR2 SVGIG, per germline (reference sequence). The CDR3 spans 15 residues. The CDR3: CAWTSGSLVGGELFF. Written as DNA, the CDR3 is TGTGCCTGGACTAGCGGGAGCCTTGTAGGCGGGGAGCTGTTTTTT.

This sequence joins TRBV3-1 (or the pseudogene TRBV3-2) and TRBJ1-4, with 10 nucleotides matching TRBD1. Germline lookup yields CDR1 LGHDT and CDR2 YNNKEL (reference sequence). The CDR3 covers 15 residues. The trim removed 1 base at V and 7 bases at J, leaving 3 bases unmatched. Here the CDR3 reads CASSQGGQGGEKLFF. CDR3 in DNA: TGTGCCAGCAGCCAAGGAGGACAGGGGGGTGAAAAACTGTTTTTT.

The rearrangement links TRBV2 to TRBJ1-5; a weak D match, TRBD1 (5 bases). V dropped 4 bases and J dropped 6 bases, with 16 bases sitting between them. Looked up from germline, CDR1 is SNHLY and CDR2 is FYNNEI. The CDR3 is 15 amino acids. The CDR3 sequence: CASSGLGGMGQPQHF. CDR3 sequence (DNA): TGTGCCAGCAGTGGCCTGGGGGGGATGGGTCAGCCCCAGCATTTT.

The chain uses TRBV9 and TRBJ2-5; D may correspond to TRBD1 or TRBD2 (5 bases each). Germline CDR1 reads SGDLS; CDR2 reads YYNGEE. With 4 bases removed from V and 10 bases from J, the gap between germline ends came to 20 bases. CDR3 length equals 14 residues. The CDR3 region is CASSFRDGGGGQYF. The CDR3 DNA reads as TGTGCCAGCAGCTTCCGGGACGGAGGAGGCGGCCAGTACTTC.

This chain links TRBV7-2 with TRBJ2-7; 10 nucleotides match TRBD2. CDR3 length: 13 residues. The V gene's germline CDR1 is SGHTA and CDR2 FQGNSA. V lost 2 bases to trimming and J lost 5 bases; unmatched junction nucleotides: 0. Here the CDR3 reads CASSLTSGNEQYF. The DNA of the CDR3 is TGTGCCAGCAGCTTAACTAGCGGGAACGAGCAGTACTTC.

The chain joins TRBV4-2 to TRBJ2-1, with D uncertain. CDR1 is LGHNA, CDR2 YNFKEQ, per germline. V dropped 3 bases and J dropped 2 bases, with 11 bases sitting between them. The CDR3 covers 15 residues. For the CDR3, the DNA is TGTGCCAGCAGCCAGGGCGCGGCAGCCTACAATGAGCAGTTCTTC. Its translation is CASSQGAAAYNEQFF.

This rearrangement joins TRBV19 to TRBJ2-1; D is unclear. Between the trimmed V and J ends, which lost 5 bases and 0 bases, there was a span of 11 bases. Germline V gene lookup returns CDR1 LNHDA and CDR2 SQIVND (reference sequence). This CDR3 has 15 amino acids. CDR3 loop: CASSSYRSSYNEQFF. The CDR3 DNA is TGTGCCAGTAGTTCATACCGGAGCTCCTACAATGAGCAGTTCTTC.

The chain's CDR3 is CASSSPSMNTEAFF. The CDR3 region has the DNA TGTGCCAGCAGTTCCCCGAGCATGAACACTGAAGCTTTCTTT. V is TRBV27 and J is TRBJ1-1; the D is unclear. V was shortened by 4 bases and J by 0 bases, with 9 bases between the two germline ends. CDR1 and CDR2 from the germline V gene are MNHEY and SMNVEV (reference sequence). The CDR3 spans 14 residues.

In this sample, this clone turned up once. The chain links TRBV5-1 to TRBJ1-6; D not resolved. Trimming removed 3 bases from V and 0 bases from J, with 10 bases in between. This CDR3 is built from 16 residues. The germline V gene encodes CDR1 SGHRS and CDR2 YFSETQ. The CDR3: CASSSRTDSYNSPLHF. The CDR3 DNA reads TGCGCCAGCAGCTCGCGGACGGACTCCTATAATTCACCCCTCCACTTT.

A remark on this clone: Additional DNA sequences in this sample encode the identical CDR3. Written as DNA, the CDR3 is TGTGCCAGCAACCGGGACAGGGGGCGATACGAGCAGTACTTC. This gives the protein CASNRDRGRYEQYF. The chain recombines TRBV6-5 with TRBJ2-7; TRBD1 matches 12 bases. This CDR3 region has 14 residues. Trimming cost V 7 bases and J 4 bases; bases outside gene matches: 5. In germline, CDR1 is MNHEY, CDR2 SVGAGI.

The chain links TRBV10-2 to TRBJ2-7; D not certain. CDR3 length equals 13 residues. Germline V gene data show CDR1 as WSHSY and CDR2 as SAAADI. With 6 bases removed from V and 0 bases from J, the gap between germline ends came to 9 bases. CDR3 nucleotides: TGCGCCAGCAGATACAGCGTCTCCTACGAGCAGTACTTC. Protein: CASRYSVSYEQYF.

The chain uses TRBV5-4 and TRBJ2-7, with D possibly matching TRBD2 (5 bases). Deletions cut 3 bases from V and 0 bases from J, with 10 bases between. The CDR3 is made up of 14 amino acids. CDR1 SGHNT and CDR2 YYREEE come from the germline V gene (reference sequence). CDR3 nucleotide sequence: TGTGCCAGCAGCTCGTACCGGGGCTCCTACGAGCAGTACTTC. Translated: CASSSYRGSYEQYF.

This clone turned up a few times. The CDR3 sequence is CASSPGGVSYNEQFF. As DNA, the CDR3 is TGTGCCAGCAGCCCTGGGGGAGTATCCTACAATGAGCAGTTCTTC. The chain combines TRBV4-2 with TRBJ2-1; D may correspond to TRBD1 or TRBD2 (5 bases each). The CDR3 sequence is 15 residues long. Germline CDR1 is LGHNA and CDR2 is YNFKEQ. V was pared by 4 bases and J by 1 base, with 11 bases between.

CDR3 loop: CASSLERGPSSTDTQYF. The CDR3 DNA follows: TGCGCCAGCAGCTTGGAGAGGGGGCCCTCTTCCACAGATACGCAGTATTTT. V is TRBV5-1 and J is TRBJ2-3; 7 nucleotides match TRBD1. With V trimmed by 0 bases and J by 2 bases, 9 bases remained unmatched. The germline V gene has CDR1 SGHRS and CDR2 YFSETQ. CDR3 size: 17 residues.

The V and J genes are TRBV5-1 and TRBJ1-2, with D possibly being TRBD1 (6 bases). Germline lookup yields CDR1 SGHRS and CDR2 YFSETQ. The germline V and J ends were trimmed by 0 bases and 0 bases, with 6 bases remaining between them. The length of the CDR3 is 14 residues. CDR3 in amino acids: CASSLEGANYGYTF. The CDR3 nucleotides are TGCGCCAGCAGCTTGGAGGGGGCTAACTATGGCTACACCTTC.